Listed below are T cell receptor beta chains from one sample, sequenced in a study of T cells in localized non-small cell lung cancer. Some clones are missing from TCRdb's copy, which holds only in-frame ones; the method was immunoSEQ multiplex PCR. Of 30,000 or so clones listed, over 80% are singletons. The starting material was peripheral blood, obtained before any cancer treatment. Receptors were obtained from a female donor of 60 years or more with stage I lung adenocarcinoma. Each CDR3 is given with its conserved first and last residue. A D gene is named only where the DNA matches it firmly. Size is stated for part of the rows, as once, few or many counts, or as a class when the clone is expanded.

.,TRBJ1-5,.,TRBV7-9,TGTGCCAGCAGCTCGAGCAAGGTATTCAATCAGCCCCAGCATTTT,CASSSSKVFNQPQHF
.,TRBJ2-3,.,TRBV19,TGTGCCAGTAGTATTTCTTTCACAGATACGCAGTATTTT,CASSISFTDTQYF
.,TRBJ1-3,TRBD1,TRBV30,TGTGCCTGGACAGGGGGGCCTGGAAACACCATATATTTT,CAWTGGPGNTIYF
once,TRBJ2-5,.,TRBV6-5,TGTGCCAGCAGTTACTCGGAGGGGCGAGAGACCCAGTACTTC,CASSYSEGRETQYF
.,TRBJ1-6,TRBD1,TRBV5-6,TGTGCCAGCAGCTTGACCAGACAGGGTGCATATAATTCACCCCTCCACTTT,CASSLTRQGAYNSPLHF
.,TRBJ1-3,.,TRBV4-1,TGCGCCAGCAGCCAAGAGGACCCGGGGGTTGGAAACACCATATATTTT,CASSQEDPGVGNTIYF
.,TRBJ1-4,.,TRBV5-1,TGCGCCAGCAGCCGAGACAGGACCGCTAATGAAAAACTGTTTTTT,CASSRDRTANEKLFF
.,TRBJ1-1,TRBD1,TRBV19,TGTGCCAGTAGTAGGACAGGCCTGGGGGGAACTGAAGCTTTCTTT,CASSRTGLGGTEAFF
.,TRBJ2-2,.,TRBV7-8,TGTGCCAGCAGCTTATCGACATTTAACACCGGGGAGCTGTTTTTT,CASSLSTFNTGELFF
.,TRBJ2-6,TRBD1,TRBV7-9,TGTGCCAGCAGCTTGGGACAGGACTCTGGGGCCAACGTCCTGACTTTC,CASSLGQDSGANVLTF
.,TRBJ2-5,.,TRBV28,TGTGCCAGCAGCCACAGGGTATTTAGTGAGACCCAGTACTTC,CASSHRVFSETQYF
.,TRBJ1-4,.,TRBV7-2,TGTGCCAGCAGCCCAGAGTTTAGTGCAACTAATGAAAAACTGTTTTTT,CASSPEFSATNEKLFF
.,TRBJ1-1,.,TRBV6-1,TGTGCCAGCGTCGTGCAAATTGGGTCTGAAGCTTTCTTT,CASVVQIGSEAFF
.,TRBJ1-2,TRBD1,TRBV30,TGTGCCTGGAGTAAGGACAGGGGAGAAGGCTACACCTTC,CAWSKDRGEGYTF
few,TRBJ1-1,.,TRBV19,TGTGCCAGTAGTATTAGGGGTAACACTGAAGCTTTCTTT,CASSIRGNTEAFF
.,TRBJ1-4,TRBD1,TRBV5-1,TGCGCCAGCAGCTTAAGCGCGGACAGGGGAGCAGAAAAACTGTTTTTT,CASSLSADRGAEKLFF
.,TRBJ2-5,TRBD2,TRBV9,TGTGCCAGCAGCGTAGGGGTAGCGGGGGGATTGTACCAAGAGACCCAGTACTTC,CASSVGVAGGLYQETQYF
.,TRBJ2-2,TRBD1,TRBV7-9,TGTGCCAGCAGCTTGCAGACAGGGATGAACACCGGGGAGCTGTTTTTT,CASSLQTGMNTGELFF
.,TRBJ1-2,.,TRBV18,TGTGCCAGCTCACTACTCGGGACGGTTCGGGGCGACTATGGCTACACCTTC,CASSLLGTVRGDYGYTF
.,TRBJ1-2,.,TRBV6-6,TGTGCCAGCAGTTACGGGGCAGGGGACGGCTACACCTTC,CASSYGAGDGYTF
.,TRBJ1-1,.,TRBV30,TGTGCCTGGAGTGTAACCGGGGCCTCAGCTTTCTTT,CAWSVTGASAFF
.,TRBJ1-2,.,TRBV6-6,TGTGCCAGCAGTGGGGAACGGGGCCCTAACTATGGCTACACCTTC,CASSGERGPNYGYTF
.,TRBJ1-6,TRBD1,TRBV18,TGTGCCAGCTCACGCGGGACAGGGGGAAATTCACCCCTCCACTTT,CASSRGTGGNSPLHF
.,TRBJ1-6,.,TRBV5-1,TGCGCCAGCAGCTTGTTCGTGACAGGAGATAATTCACCCCTCCACTTT,CASSLFVTGDNSPLHF